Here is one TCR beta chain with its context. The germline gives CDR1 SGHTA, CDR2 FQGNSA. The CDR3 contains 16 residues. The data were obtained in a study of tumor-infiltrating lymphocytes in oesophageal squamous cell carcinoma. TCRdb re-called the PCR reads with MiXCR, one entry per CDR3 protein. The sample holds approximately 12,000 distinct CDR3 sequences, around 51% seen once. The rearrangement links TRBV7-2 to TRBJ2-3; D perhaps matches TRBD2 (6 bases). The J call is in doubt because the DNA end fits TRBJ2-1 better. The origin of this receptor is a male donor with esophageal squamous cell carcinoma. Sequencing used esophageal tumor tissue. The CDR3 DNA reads TGTGCCAGCAGCCCGTACGGGGGAAACCTGAAGGATGAGCAGTTCTTC. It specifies CASSPYGGNLKDEQFF.